This T cell receptor beta chain was identified during a study of T cells in narcolepsy. Looking at the study overall: Patients with NT1 or NT2 and healthy control donors were enrolled. Study observations and caveats: Blood of same and different patients, but not healthy controls, reportedly held recurring autoreactive clonotypes. Same-patient CSF and blood CD4+ T cell clonotypes included HCRT-specific and TRIB2-specific autoreactive ones.

With regard to this clone: The antigen is undetermined.

CDR1 and CDR2 from the germline V gene are LNHDA and SQIVND (reference sequence). CDR3 length equals 12 residues. V was trimmed by 7 bases and J by 6 bases, leaving 7 bases between them. Repertoires were generated with immunoSEQ multiplex PCR, while TCRdb's copy carries only in-frame clones and drops some. Seen here are about 15,000 clones, about 85% observed once, and the top ten hold about two fifths. The sequenced material came from memory (CD45RA-) CD4+ T cells from blood. This TCR came from a human donor in good health. This chain connects TRBV19 to TRBJ1-6; unclear D gene. The DNA of the CDR3 is TGTGCCAGTACCTCACCTAATTCACCCCTCCACTTT. Amino acid sequence: CASTSPNSPLHF.